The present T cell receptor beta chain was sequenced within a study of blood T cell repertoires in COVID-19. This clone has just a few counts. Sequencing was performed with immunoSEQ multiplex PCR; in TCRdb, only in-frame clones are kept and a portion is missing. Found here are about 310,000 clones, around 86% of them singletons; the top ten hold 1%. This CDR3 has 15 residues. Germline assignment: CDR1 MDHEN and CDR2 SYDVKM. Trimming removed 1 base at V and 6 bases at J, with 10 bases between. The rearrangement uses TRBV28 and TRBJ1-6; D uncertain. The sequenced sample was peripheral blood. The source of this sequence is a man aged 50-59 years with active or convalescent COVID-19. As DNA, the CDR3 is TGTGCCAGCAGTTTATCCCAGAACCCTAATTCACCCCTCCACTTT. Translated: CASSLSQNPNSPLHF.